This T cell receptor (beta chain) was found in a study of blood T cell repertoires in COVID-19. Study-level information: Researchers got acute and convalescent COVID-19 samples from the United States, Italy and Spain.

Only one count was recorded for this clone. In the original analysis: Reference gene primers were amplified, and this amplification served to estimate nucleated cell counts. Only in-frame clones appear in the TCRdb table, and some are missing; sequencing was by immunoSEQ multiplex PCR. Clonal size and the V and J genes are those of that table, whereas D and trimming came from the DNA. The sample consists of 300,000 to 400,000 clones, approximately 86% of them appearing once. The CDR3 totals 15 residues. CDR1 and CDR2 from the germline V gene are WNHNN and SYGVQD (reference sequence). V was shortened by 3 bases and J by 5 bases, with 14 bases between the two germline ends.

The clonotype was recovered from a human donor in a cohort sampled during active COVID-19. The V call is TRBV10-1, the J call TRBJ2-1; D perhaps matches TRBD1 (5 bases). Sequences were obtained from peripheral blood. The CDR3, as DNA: TGCGCCAGCAGTGATCAACAGGCTGAGGACAATGAGCAGTTCTTC. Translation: CASSDQQAEDNEQFF.